Listed below are T cell receptor beta chains from one sample, sequenced in a study of blood T cell repertoires in COVID-19. Assay: immunoSEQ multiplex PCR; the TCRdb copy retains only in-frame clones and omits some. The sample carries about 170,000 clones, around 80% recorded once. Material: PBMCs or T cells enriched from blood (not recorded which). These receptor sequences come from a woman in her forties or fifties in a cohort exposed to, infected with or recovered from COVID-19 (not recorded which). Each CDR3 is given with its conserved first and last residue. Each record gives: J gene, clone size, D gene, V gene, CDR3 protein, CDR3 DNA. D genes are given only for firm matches. For some rows the clone size is stated as once, few or many, or as a class when expanded; others skip it.

TRBJ1-2 | NA | NA | TRBV29-1 | CSVENRANYGYTF | TGCAGCGTTGAAAACAGGGCGAACTATGGCTACACCTTC
TRBJ2-3 | NA | NA | TRBV24-1 | CATSEFDSYTQYF | TGTGCCACCAGTGAATTTGACAGTTATACGCAGTATTTT
TRBJ2-1 | NA | NA | TRBV5-4 | CASSSAGFLDNEQFF | TGTGCCAGCAGCTCCGCAGGGTTCCTCGACAATGAGCAGTTCTTC
TRBJ2-3 | NA | TRBD2 | TRBV6-1 | CASSEGAGRGTDTQYF | TGTGCCAGCAGTGAAGGAGCGGGGAGAGGCACAGATACGCAGTATTTT
TRBJ1-1 | NA | NA | TRBV28 | CASSQGGTEAFF | TGTGCCAGCAGCCAGGGAGGCACTGAAGCTTTCTTT
TRBJ2-1 | once | TRBD1 | TRBV6-1 | CASSEAYRGYNEQFF | TGTGCCAGCAGTGAAGCGTACAGGGGCTACAATGAGCAGTTCTTC
TRBJ1-2 | once | TRBD1 | TRBV29-1 | CSVSTGGGGYTF | TGCAGCGTTTCCACAGGGGGCGGTGGCTACACCTTC
TRBJ2-2 | once | NA | TRBV4-3 | CASSQDQGAGELFF | TGCGCCAGCAGCCAAGATCAGGGTGCCGGGGAGCTGTTTTTT
TRBJ1-2 | NA | NA | TRBV7-8 | CASSLVAGIINYGYTF | TGTGCCAGCAGCTTAGTGGCAGGGATCATTAACTATGGCTACACCTTC
TRBJ1-2 | NA | TRBD1 | TRBV30 | CAWSQTGGGYTF | TGTGCCTGGAGCCAGACAGGGGGTGGCTACACCTTC
TRBJ2-1 | NA | TRBD2 | TRBV27 | CASRRLAGALWQFF | TGTGCCAGCCGTCGACTAGCGGGAGCTTTATGGCAGTTCTTC
TRBJ1-1 | NA | TRBD1 | TRBV27 | CASSLRGLNTEAFF | TGTGCCAGCAGTTTGAGGGGGCTGAACACTGAAGCTTTCTTT